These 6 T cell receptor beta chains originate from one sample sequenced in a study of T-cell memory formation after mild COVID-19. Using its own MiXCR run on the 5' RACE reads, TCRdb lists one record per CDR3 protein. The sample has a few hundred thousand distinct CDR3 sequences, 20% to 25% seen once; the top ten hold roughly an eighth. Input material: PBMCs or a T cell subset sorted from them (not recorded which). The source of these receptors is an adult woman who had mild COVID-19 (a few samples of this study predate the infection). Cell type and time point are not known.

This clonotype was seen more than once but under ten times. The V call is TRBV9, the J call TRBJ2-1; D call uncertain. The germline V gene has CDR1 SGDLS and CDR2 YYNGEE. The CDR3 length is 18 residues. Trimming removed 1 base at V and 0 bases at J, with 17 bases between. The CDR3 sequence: CASSVTPSLPSSYNEQFF. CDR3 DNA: TGTGCCAGCAGCGTAACCCCGTCACTCCCGAGCTCCTACAATGAGCAGTTCTTC.

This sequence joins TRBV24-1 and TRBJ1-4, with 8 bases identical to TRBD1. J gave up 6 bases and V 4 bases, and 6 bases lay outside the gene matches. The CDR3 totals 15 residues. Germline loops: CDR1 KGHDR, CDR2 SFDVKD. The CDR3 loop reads CATSEPTGGDEKLFF. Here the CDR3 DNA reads TGTGCCACCAGTGAACCCACAGGGGGTGATGAAAAACTGTTTTTT.

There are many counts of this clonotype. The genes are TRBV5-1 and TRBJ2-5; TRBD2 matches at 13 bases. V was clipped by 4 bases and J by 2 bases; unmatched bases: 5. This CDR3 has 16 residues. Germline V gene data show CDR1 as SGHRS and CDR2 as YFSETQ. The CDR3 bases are TGCGCCAGCAGCGCGGGACTAGCGGGGCCTCAAGAGACCCAGTACTTC. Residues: CASSAGLAGPQETQYF.

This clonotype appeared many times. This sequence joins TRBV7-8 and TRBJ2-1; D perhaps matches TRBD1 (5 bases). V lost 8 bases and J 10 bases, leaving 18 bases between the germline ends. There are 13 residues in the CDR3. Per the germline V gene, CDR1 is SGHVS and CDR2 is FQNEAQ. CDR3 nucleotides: TGTGCCAGCCGCCTGGGGCACCGGAACGAGCAGTTCTTC. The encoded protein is CASRLGHRNEQFF.

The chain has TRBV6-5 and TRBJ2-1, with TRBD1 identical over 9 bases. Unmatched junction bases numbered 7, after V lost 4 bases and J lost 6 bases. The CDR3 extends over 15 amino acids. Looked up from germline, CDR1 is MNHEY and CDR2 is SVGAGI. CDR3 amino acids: CASSSDRGTVNEQFF. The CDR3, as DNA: TGTGCCAGCAGTTCCGACAGGGGGACGGTCAATGAGCAGTTCTTC.

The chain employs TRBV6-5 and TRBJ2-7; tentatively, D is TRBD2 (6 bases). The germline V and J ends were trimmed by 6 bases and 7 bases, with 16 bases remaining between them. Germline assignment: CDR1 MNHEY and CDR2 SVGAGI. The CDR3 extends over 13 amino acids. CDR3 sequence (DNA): TGTGCCAGCAGCCAGACTAGGAGGTGGGAGCAGTACTTC. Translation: CASSQTRRWEQYF.